Presented here are 21 T cell receptor beta chains from one specimen sequenced in a study of blood T cells in healthy people across ages. Using a J-beta primer mix together with a sample-barcoded 5' primer, a second PCR was run for roughly 6 to 11 cycles. TCRdb reanalysed the 5' RACE reads using MiXCR and keeps one entry per CDR3 protein. The table includes just under 550,000 distinct CDR3 sequences, approximately 25% detected once. These sequences were also reported in another study, on T cells of mothers and their children.

The sequenced sample was blood. The receptor set was obtained from a boy between 10 and 17 years old in good health.

This clonotype turned up a few times. CDR3 in amino acids: CAIRAGAHTEAFF. The CDR3 DNA follows: TGTGCCATCAGGGCAGGGGCCCACACTGAAGCTTTCTTT. The J gene is TRBJ1-1, the V gene TRBV10-3; D is possibly TRBD1 (6 bases). Germline V gene sequence: CDR1 ENHRY, CDR2 SYGVKD. The CDR3 length is 13 residues. V was shortened by 6 bases and J by 3 bases, with 11 bases between the two germline ends.

V gene TRBV4-3 combines with J gene TRBJ2-1; D is undetermined. The CDR3 loop spans 14 amino acids. Germline V gene sequence: CDR1 LGHNA, CDR2 YSLEER. V lost 1 base to trimming and J lost 3 bases, with 7 bases between them. The CDR3 reads CASSQGTFYNEQFF. The CDR3 bases are TGCGCCAGCAGCCAAGGGACCTTCTACAATGAGCAGTTCTTC.

J is TRBJ1-1 and V is TRBV4-3, with a tentative D call TRBD1 (5 bases). Germline V gene lookup returns CDR1 LGHNA and CDR2 YSLEER. This CDR3 contains 13 residues. V lost 1 base, J lost 5 bases, and 8 bases lay in between. This CDR3 is CASSQVKGTEAFF. CDR3 bases: TGCGCCAGCAGCCAAGTAAAGGGGACTGAAGCTTTCTTT.

This chain links TRBV21-1 with TRBJ2-3; the listed D gene, TRBD2, was not tested against the DNA. TRBV21-1 is a pseudogene segment. This CDR3 is built from 16 residues. The CDR3 sequence: CASSKSTSGSRDTQYF. CDR3 nucleotides: TGTGCCAGCAGCAAGTCGACTAGCGGGAGTAGAGATACGCAGTATTTT.

This clonotype was observed a handful of times. V usage is TRBV9 and J usage is TRBJ2-1; 7 nucleotides agree with TRBD1. With 2 bases clipped from V and 7 bases from J, the junction kept 6 bases outside the gene matches. Germline V gene sequence: CDR1 SGDLS, CDR2 YYNGEE. The CDR3 runs 14 residues. The CDR3 DNA reads TGTGCCAGCAGCGTGACAGGGCAAGGGAATGAGCAGTTCTTC. This codes for CASSVTGQGNEQFF.

The rearrangement links TRBV5-1 to TRBJ2-5, with 10 bases identical to TRBD2. TRBJ2-1 explains the end of the DNA better; the J call may be wrong. This CDR3 contains 15 residues. Per the germline V gene, CDR1 is SGHRS and CDR2 is YFSETQ. DNA for the CDR3: TGCGCCAGCGCTCCAGGGAGCGGGAGGGCCCACGAGCAGTTCTTC. Translation gives CASAPGSGRAHEQFF.

This clonotype has more than one count but fewer than ten. The rearrangement links TRBV7-9 to TRBJ2-5, with 9 bases fitting TRBD2. The germline V gene has CDR1 SEHNR and CDR2 FQNEAQ (reference sequence). This CDR3 contains 13 residues. Trimming cost V 5 bases and J 5 bases; bases outside gene matches: 3. The CDR3 loop is CASSASGDETQYF. CDR3 in DNA: TGTGCCAGCAGCGCTAGCGGGGACGAGACCCAGTACTTC.

The chain carries TRBV3-1 and TRBJ2-2, with 9 bases identical to TRBD2. This CDR3 is built from 16 residues. From germline, CDR1 is LGHDT and CDR2 YNNKEL (reference sequence). Trimming at V came to 4 bases and at J to 4 bases, leaving 7 bases not matched to a gene. In DNA form, the CDR3 reads TGTGCCAGCAGCCTAGCGAGCGGGGGGCCCACCGGGGAGCTGTTTTTT. This translates into CASSLASGGPTGELFF. Based on the CDR3 plus reference TRBV3-1 and TRBJ2-2, the full variable domain is DTAVSQTPKYLVTQMGNDKSIKCEQNLGHDTMYWYKQDSKKFLKIMFSYNNKELIINETVPNRFSPKSPDKAHLNLHINSLELGDSAVYFCASSLASGGPTGELFFGEGSRLTVL.

The chain uses TRBV18 and TRBJ1-2; D not resolved. CDR1 and CDR2 from the germline V gene are KGHSH and LQKENI. There are 13 residues in the CDR3. Trimming stripped 1 base from V and 13 bases from J, with 16 bases between. CDR3 amino acids: CASSPLQDGVFTF. The CDR3 region has the DNA TGTGCCAGCTCACCACTCCAGGACGGCGTCTTCACCTTC.

The chain links TRBV7-8 to TRBJ2-5; D is uncertain. The length of the CDR3 is 15 residues. Trimming removed 6 bases from V and 4 bases from J, with 18 bases in between. CDR1 and CDR2 from the germline V gene are SGHVS and FQNEAQ. The CDR3 region is CASRFSSGSGETQYF. The CDR3 DNA sequence: TGTGCCAGCAGATTCTCATCCGGGTCTGGAGAGACCCAGTACTTC.

This clonotype was seen a few times. The chain employs TRBV25-1 and TRBJ2-6; no definite D call. Germline V gene lookup returns CDR1 MGHDK and CDR2 SYGVNS. The CDR3 covers 15 residues. Trimming took off 8 bases at V and 1 base at J, with 12 bases between the two ends. DNA of the CDR3: TGTGCCAGCGGATCCCCTCATTCTGGGGCCAACGTCCTGACTTTC. Protein product: CASGSPHSGANVLTF.

This clonotype showed up just a few times. The genes are TRBV7-9 and TRBJ1-1; D gene ambiguous. Germline lookup yields CDR1 SEHNR and CDR2 FQNEAQ (reference sequence). This CDR3 contains 14 residues. The V end was cut by 10 bases, the J end by 0 bases, with 15 bases between. DNA of the CDR3: TGTGCCATCGGAAAGGACGGAGTGAACACTGAAGCTTTCTTT. This codes for CAIGKDGVNTEAFF.

The V call is TRBV7-9, the J call TRBJ2-3, with TRBD2 matching 8 bases. J lost 0 bases, V lost 5 bases, and 4 bases had no gene match. There are 15 residues in the CDR3. The V gene's germline CDR1 is SEHNR and CDR2 FQNEAQ (reference sequence). CDR3 sequence: CASSNSGASTDTQYF. CDR3 bases: TGTGCCAGCAGCAATAGCGGGGCTAGCACAGATACGCAGTATTTT.

The chain has TRBV29-1 and TRBJ2-1; 8 bases are a match to TRBD2. The CDR3 spans 15 residues. V was pared by 2 bases and J by 2 bases, with 5 bases of the junction left unmatched. Germline loops: CDR1 SQVTM, CDR2 ANQGSEA. The CDR3 DNA is TGCAGCGTTGAAAGACCGGGAGGGCCCTACAATGAGCAGTTCTTC. Translated: CSVERPGGPYNEQFF.

There are a few counts of this clonotype. The chain joins TRBV20-1 to TRBJ1-4, with 8 bases identical to TRBD1. The CDR3 extends over 13 amino acids. V shed 6 bases and J 8 bases; nucleotides not matched to a gene: 8. Germline V lookup: CDR1 DFQATT, CDR2 SNEGSKA (reference sequence). This chain's CDR3 is CSARAGGGEKLFF. DNA of the CDR3: TGCAGTGCCCGGGCAGGGGGCGGAGAAAAACTGTTTTTT.

The V and J genes are TRBV19 and TRBJ2-1; D unclear. Germline V gene lookup returns CDR1 LNHDA and CDR2 SQIVND (reference sequence). Deletions cut 3 bases from V and 6 bases from J, with 9 bases between. The CDR3 totals 13 residues. The CDR3 here is CASSMGPGNEQFF. DNA for the CDR3: TGTGCCAGTAGTATGGGTCCGGGCAATGAGCAGTTCTTC.

This clonotype appeared a few times. The chain is built from TRBV2 and TRBJ2-2; tentative D call: TRBD2 (6 bases). The V end was cut by 9 bases, the J end by 6 bases, with 20 bases between. Germline CDR1 reads SNHLY; CDR2 reads FYNNEI. This CDR3 contains 15 residues. As DNA, the CDR3 is TGTGCCAGTACCGGTTCTCGGGAGTATTCCGGGGAGCTGTTTTTT. Its translation is CASTGSREYSGELFF.

This chain uses TRBV2 with TRBJ2-6; D remains ambiguous. This CDR3 is built from 15 residues. From germline, CDR1 is SNHLY and CDR2 FYNNEI. Trimming removed 5 bases at V and 0 bases at J, with 8 bases between. CDR3 amino acids: CASSFTSSGANVLTF. CDR3 nucleotides: TGTGCCAGCAGTTTTACAAGCTCTGGGGCCAACGTCCTGACTTTC.

The rearrangement joins TRBV28 to TRBJ2-7, with D unclear. CDR1 and CDR2 (germline): MDHEN, SYDVKM. The CDR3 loop spans 13 amino acids. V was cut by 7 bases and J by 0 bases, with 10 bases left in between. CDR3 bases: TGTGCCAGCACGTGGAGAGGCTCCTACGAGCAGTACTTC. Its translation: CASTWRGSYEQYF.

This clonotype was counted only a few times. This chain links TRBV11-3 with TRBJ2-3; D could derive from TRBD1 or TRBD2 (5 bases each). This CDR3 is built from 14 residues. Germline assignment: CDR1 SGHNT and CDR2 YENEEA. V gave up 2 bases and J gave up 2 bases, with 8 bases separating them. This CDR3 is CASSLMGPTDTQYF. The CDR3 coding sequence is TGTGCCAGCAGCTTAATGGGACCCACAGATACGCAGTATTTT. Complete variable domain (other parts from reference TRBV11-3 and TRBJ2-3): EAGVVQSPRYKIIEKKQPVAFWCNPISGHNTLYWYLQNLGQGPELLIRYENEEAVDDSQLPKDRFSAERLKGVDSTLKIQPAELGDSAVYLCASSLMGPTDTQYFGPGTRLTVL.

Comments on this clonotype: Germline is not matched at one junction end, which may reflect a read error. The rearrangement uses TRBV20-1 and TRBJ2-3; D perhaps matches TRBD2 (6 bases). Per the germline V gene, CDR1 is DFQATT and CDR2 is SNEGSKA (reference sequence). The CDR3 is 15 residues long. This CDR3 is CSARDSGPGRDTQYF. The CDR3 DNA is TGCAGTGCAAGAGACTCGGGACCAGGGAGGGATACGCAGTATTTT.